This T cell receptor (beta chain) is from a study of T cell responses to AZD1222 COVID-19 vaccine. This clone has just a few counts. The target antigen is unknown. Generated by immunoSEQ multiplex PCR, the TCRdb table keeps only in-frame clones and is missing some. Among 150,000 to 200,000 clones listed, 75% to 90% were seen once. Study-wide results and caveats: Seropositive AZD1222 recipients at baseline numbered only five or six. Donors were mostly white British, more females; clonal diversity possibly underestimated.

Trimming removed 5 bases from V and 4 bases from J, with 11 bases in between. This CDR3 is 13 amino acids long. The source of this sequence is an adult who received the MenACWY meningococcal vaccine as a control. The specimen was peripheral blood, collected 28 days after the second dose of the MenACWY control vaccine. The V call is TRBV12-3 or TRBV12-4, the J call TRBJ1-2; D might be TRBD1 (5 bases). The CDR3 sequence: CASSRDRFYGYTF. In nucleotides, the CDR3 is TGTGCCAGCAGTAGGGACCGCTTCTATGGCTACACCTTC.